Following are 23 T cell receptor beta chains from one sample sequenced in a study of long-term antiretroviral therapy in people with HIV. Runs used v3.0 of the immunoSEQ assay and were done at survey level. Measured with immunoSEQ multiplex PCR; TCRdb has only the in-frame clones, and not every one. The top ten hold approximately 15% of the sample, which has 24,000 or so clones, around 80% seen once. Sequenced material: unsorted PBMCs, taken around 4.2 years after starting antiretroviral therapy. These receptors all come from a man aged 25 to 40 with HIV.

The chain joins TRBV4-2 to TRBJ2-3; 9 bases are shared with TRBD1. The CDR3 spans 15 residues. Germline V gene data show CDR1 as LGHNA and CDR2 as YNFKEQ. V lost 0 bases and J lost 4; bases outside the gene matches: 2. The CDR3 protein is CASSQETGGSDTQYF. DNA of the CDR3: TGTGCCAGCAGCCAAGAGACAGGGGGGTCAGATACGCAGTATTTT.

This chain links TRBV4-1 with TRBJ1-1, with D possibly TRBD1 on 5 matching bases. The V end lost 2 bases, the J end lost 7 bases, and 14 bases lay between the germline ends. Germline V lookup: CDR1 MGHRA, CDR2 YSYEKL. The CDR3 extends over 14 amino acids. The CDR3 bases are TGCGCCAGCAGCCAACCGGGACGCCGGAGTGAAGCTTTCTTT. This gives the protein CASSQPGRRSEAFF.

The DNA of the CDR3 is TGTGCCAGCAGCTTAACGGGCTACGAGGATGAGCAGTTCTTC. Amino acids: CASSLTGYEDEQFF. The V gene is TRBV7-3, the J gene TRBJ2-1, with D unresolved. The CDR3 sequence is 14 residues long. Germline V lookup: CDR1 SGHTA, CDR2 FQGTGA. V lost 0 bases and J 8 bases, leaving 11 bases between the germline ends.

This clone occurred a few times. The rearrangement links TRBV9 to TRBJ1-2; D ambiguous. This CDR3 spans 14 amino acids. The germline CDR1 and CDR2 sequences are SGDLS and YYNGEE. V was trimmed by 0 bases and J by 6 bases, leaving 12 bases between them. The CDR3 DNA follows: TGTGCCAGCAGCGTAGACCCTTTTTTAGATGGCTACACCTTC. Its translation is CASSVDPFLDGYTF.

The J gene is TRBJ1-3, the V gene TRBV6-6; TRBD1 might be the D (6 bases). From germline, CDR1 is MNHNY and CDR2 SVGAGI (reference sequence). V was shortened by 4 bases and J by 0 bases, with 13 bases between the two germline ends. This CDR3 contains 16 residues. CDR3 DNA: TGTGCCAGCAGTTCTAAAGACAGGCTCTCTGGAAACACCATATATTTT. It specifies CASSSKDRLSGNTIYF.

The genes are TRBV20-1 and TRBJ1-2, with a tentative D call TRBD1 (6 bases). V shed 4 bases and J shed 3 bases, with 6 bases lying between them. This CDR3 has 11 amino acids. The V gene's germline CDR1 is DFQATT and CDR2 SNEGSKA (reference sequence). The CDR3 region has the DNA TGCAGTGCTAAGGGGGACTATGGCTACACCTTC. As protein: CSAKGDYGYTF.

The genes are TRBV15 and TRBJ1-4, with D uncertain. Per germline, CDR1 LNHNV and CDR2 YYDKDF (reference sequence). The length of the CDR3 is 16 residues. Trimming shortened V by 3 bases and J by 6 bases, and 17 bases separated the two germline ends. The CDR3 reads CATSSTEDWTDEKLFF. The CDR3 DNA sequence: TGTGCCACCAGCAGCACGGAGGACTGGACGGATGAAAAACTGTTTTTT.

V is TRBV7-6 and J is TRBJ2-3; no clear D gene. The V gene's germline CDR1 is SGHVS and CDR2 FNYEAQ. The CDR3 extends over 14 amino acids. Trimming left V 3 bases short and J 6 bases short, with 13 bases between. The CDR3 region has the DNA TGTGCCAGCAGCTTGGATCGGAATAGGGATACGCAGTATTTT. This sequence encodes CASSLDRNRDTQYF.

CDR3 region: CSVSKMGEGPLEAKNIQYF. Here the CDR3 DNA reads TGCAGCGTTTCCAAAATGGGGGAGGGCCCGCTTGAAGCCAAAAACATTCAGTACTTC. The chain carries TRBV29-1 and TRBJ2-4; TRBD2 agrees at 7 bases. The CDR3 consists of 19 residues. The germline V gene has CDR1 SQVTM and CDR2 ANQGSEA. V was pared by 5 bases and J by 0 bases, with 19 bases of the junction left unmatched.

This chain uses TRBV6-1 with TRBJ1-1; possibly TRBD1 for D (6 bases). V lost 0 bases, J lost 6 bases, and 11 bases lay in between. Germline V gives CDR1 MNHNS, CDR2 SASEGT. CDR3 length: 14 amino acids. CDR3 amino acids: CASSEAGTGSEAFF. Here the CDR3 DNA reads TGTGCCAGCAGTGAAGCGGGAACAGGGTCTGAAGCTTTCTTT.

The V and J genes are TRBV20-1 and TRBJ2-7, with D possibly matching TRBD1 (6 bases). V was trimmed by 6 bases and J by 10 bases, leaving 13 bases between them. Per the germline V gene, CDR1 is DFQATT and CDR2 is SNEGSKA (reference sequence). The length of the CDR3 is 10 residues. The DNA of the CDR3 is TGCAGTGCGCGAACAGGGCTTCAGTACTTC. This encodes CSARTGLQYF.

CDR3 residues: CASSYPGMGQPQHF. In DNA form, the CDR3 reads TGTGCCAGCAGTTACCCCGGGATGGGCCAGCCCCAGCATTTT. V and J are TRBV6-6 and TRBJ1-5; the D is unclear. This CDR3 comprises 14 residues. CDR1 is MNHNY and CDR2 is SVGAGI in the germline V gene (reference sequence). Trimming removed 2 bases at V and 7 bases at J, with 12 bases between.

This clone was picked up a small number of times. The rearrangement joins TRBV2 to TRBJ1-5; tentatively, D is TRBD1 (5 bases). This CDR3 contains 16 residues. Looked up from germline, CDR1 is SNHLY and CDR2 is FYNNEI. The V end lost 4 bases, the J end lost 6 bases, and 19 bases lay between the germline ends. CDR3 DNA: TGTGCCAGCAGTGTTCGTTCGGGTATGGGGGGTCAGCCCCAGCATTTT. This sequence encodes CASSVRSGMGGQPQHF.

The chain recombines TRBV30 with TRBJ2-1; D is possibly TRBD2 (6 bases). The germline gives CDR1 GTSNPN, CDR2 SVGIG (reference sequence). CDR3 size: 14 residues. The V end lost 6 bases, the J end lost 4 bases, and 16 bases lay between the germline ends. In DNA, the CDR3 is TGTGCCTGCCTGGGACTGCCTACTTACAATGAGCAGTTCTTC. Residues: CACLGLPTYNEQFF.

This chain connects TRBV10-2 to TRBJ2-3, with 13 bases identical to TRBD2. Germline CDR1 WSHSY, CDR2 SAAADI. V was pared by 2 bases and J by 2 bases, with 4 bases of the junction left unmatched. The CDR3 totals 17 residues. The CDR3 is CASSETTSGGATDTQYF. In nucleotides, the CDR3 is TGCGCCAGCAGTGAGACTACTAGCGGGGGGGCCACAGATACGCAGTATTTT.

The rearrangement links TRBV6-1 to TRBJ1-2; no clear D. CDR1 MNHNS and CDR2 SASEGT come from the germline V gene. There are 13 residues in the CDR3. V lost 7 bases and J 3 bases, leaving 12 bases between the germline ends. CDR3 in amino acids: CASTGTQDYGYTF. DNA for the CDR3: TGTGCCAGCACCGGAACGCAGGACTATGGCTACACCTTC.

This clone showed up just once. The chain joins TRBV11-3 to TRBJ2-3, with 7 bases lining up with TRBD2. J gave up 1 base and V 5 bases, and 6 bases lay outside the gene matches. The CDR3 length is 15 residues. Germline CDR1 is SGHNT and CDR2 is YENEEA. As DNA, the CDR3 is TGTGCCAGCAGCGGCAAGCGGGACGGCACAGATACGCAGTATTTT. Translation: CASSGKRDGTDTQYF.

The chain joins TRBV19 to TRBJ2-1; tentatively, D is TRBD1 (6 bases). The germline gives CDR1 LNHDA, CDR2 SQIVND (reference sequence). The CDR3 contains 15 residues. Trimming took 6 bases from V and 2 from J, leaving 14 bases between them. CDR3 amino acids: CASSASGHTYNEQFF. As DNA, the CDR3 is TGTGCCAGTAGCGCGTCGGGACATACCTACAATGAGCAGTTCTTC.

This clone was seen a few times. The junction shows a germline mismatch at one end, possibly a read error. The chain couples TRBV7-7 to TRBJ2-2; a weak D match, TRBD2 (5 bases). Germline values: CDR1 SSHAT, CDR2 FNYEAQ (reference sequence). The CDR3 is 16 residues long. This CDR3 is CASSLVWPGTAGELFF. The CDR3, as DNA: TGTGCTAGCAGCTTAGTCTGGCCGGGAACCGCCGGGGAGCTGTTTTTT.

V is TRBV15 and J is TRBJ2-7; D may be TRBD1 (5 bases). The germline V and J ends were trimmed by 0 bases and 2 bases, with 11 bases remaining between them. Germline assignment: CDR1 LNHNV and CDR2 YYDKDF (reference sequence). The length of the CDR3 is 15 residues. The CDR3 DNA reads as TGTGCCACCAGCAGAGATCGGCCAGGGCCCTACGAGCAGTACTTC. This sequence encodes CATSRDRPGPYEQYF.

This chain joins TRBV6-5 and TRBJ1-2; no definite D call. The CDR3 totals 14 residues. Germline V CDR1 and CDR2: MNHEY, SVGAGI. V was cut by 0 bases and J by 4 bases, with 9 bases left in between. CDR3 sequence: CASSYSQDGYGYTF. CDR3 in DNA: TGTGCCAGCAGTTACTCGCAAGACGGCTATGGCTACACCTTC.

V gene TRBV19 combines with J gene TRBJ2-7; D not certain. Per the germline V gene, CDR1 is LNHDA and CDR2 is SQIVND (reference sequence). V was cut by 3 bases and J by 3 bases, with 9 bases left in between. This CDR3 comprises 13 residues. The CDR3 sequence: CASSMTGIYEQYF. CDR3 DNA sequence: TGTGCCAGTAGTATGACGGGCATCTACGAGCAGTACTTC.

This chain links TRBV29-1 with TRBJ2-2; D uncertain. In germline, CDR1 is SQVTM, CDR2 ANQGSEA. The CDR3 extends over 15 amino acids. The germline V and J ends were trimmed by 4 bases and 2 bases, with 14 bases remaining between them. This chain's CDR3 is CSVVWFLPNTGELFF. The CDR3 nucleotides are TGCAGCGTTGTATGGTTTCTCCCTAACACCGGGGAGCTGTTTTTT.